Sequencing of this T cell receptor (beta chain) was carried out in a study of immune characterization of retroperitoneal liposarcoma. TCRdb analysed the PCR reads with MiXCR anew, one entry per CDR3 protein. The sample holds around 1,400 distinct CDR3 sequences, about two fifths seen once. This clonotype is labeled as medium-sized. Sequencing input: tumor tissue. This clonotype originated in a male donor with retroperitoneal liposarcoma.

The CDR3 protein is CASSLGGSRYYEQFF. CDR3 sequence (DNA): TGTGCCAGCAGCTTAGGCGGGAGCCGGTACTACGAGCAGTTCTTC. The J gene is TRBJ2-1, the V gene TRBV7-9; 7 bases match TRBD2. From germline, CDR1 is SEHNR and CDR2 FQNEAQ (reference sequence). V shed 1 base and J 10 bases; nucleotides not matched to a gene: 10. This CDR3 has 15 amino acids.